This TCR beta chain was captured in a study of cytomegalovirus exposure and HLA in healthy donors (dated by TCRdb to the late 2010s). Describing the broader study: An earlier analysis of roughly 500 of the donors reported approximately 290 Gb of sequence data and 117 million unique TCR beta sequences from about 179 million T cells. An early release that covered about 600 HLA-typed donors contained approximately 290 gigabases of sequencing data and approximately 85 million unique TCR sequences. Of the approximately 370 genotyped donors, approximately 80% were placed in the genetic ancestry cluster associated with self-reported Caucasian donors. The aim of the study was to test whether cataloging public T cell receptors could identify signatures of past pathogen exposure. The study profiled the T cell repertoires of about 640 subjects by immunosequencing and related them to cytomegalovirus serostatus. In addition to the first cohort of around 670 subjects, a separate validation cohort of approximately 110 different subjects was used. The study combined high-throughput TCR immunosequencing, statistical association of individual TCRs with disease status, and machine learning to predict cytomegalovirus infection status. In a later analysis, previously published TCR beta repertoires from hundreds of donors were re-analyzed and high-resolution HLA genotyping was added so that TCR occurrence patterns could be studied. Rather than using new phenotypic data, the later analysis identified candidate immune exposures from TCR beta sequences and from how often those sequences occurred across donors. To decide whether each TCR beta V gene segment behaved as functional or pseudogenic, an earlier analysis of some 600 of the donors relied on high-throughput TCR beta sequencing. Donor age, sex, ethnicity and CMV serostatus were compiled together with the repertoire data. A later genetic analysis used genome-wide SNP genotypes for about three fifths of the roughly 700 donors, treating that subset as a discovery cohort. Every repertoire in the discovery cohort had been generated on one and the same sequencing platform. Both class I and class II loci were covered by HLA typing, at four-digit resolution. The number of donors typed differed by locus, with about 629-640 for A, B, C, DRB1 and DQB1, roughly 550 for DQA1, approximately 580 for DPA1, and around 450 for DPB1. About 5 DR-DQ haplotypes were handled as single units for association and clustering, since linkage in the cohort was strong. Across around 400 genotyped donors of the cohort, an average of about 240,000 unique TCR beta nucleotide sequences per donor were sequenced, and roughly a sixth of those sequences were non-productive. General findings and caveats noted by the study authors: Approximately 18 rarely observed V segments, including chromosome 9 orphons, were excluded from the earlier analysis of several hundred of the donors because counts were too low. Presence/absence analyses assumed roughly uniform sequencing depth across donors, an assumption that may not hold. The authors suggested that the approach could potentially be generalized to other disease states and immunological phenotypes. A later analysis found that most CMV-associated TCR beta chains appeared HLA-restricted, with HLA associations seemingly driven largely by CMV exposure. In vitro tests confirmed that a few of the cytomegalovirus-associated TCR beta chains recognize cytomegalovirus antigens. A further reported finding was that TCR beta sequences accurately predicted the HLA-A and HLA-B alleles for most subjects in the first cohort. A later analysis associated approximately 17,000 TCR beta sequences with specific HLA alleles at a false discovery rate of 0.05. Several of the top co-occurrence clusters appeared to be linked to parvovirus B19, influenza, CMV and Epstein-Barr virus, according to a later analysis. Correlated functional status among segregating V segments might reflect linkage disequilibrium, but an unknown experimental factor could not be ruled out. A later analysis found that HLA-associated TCR beta chains were more clonally expanded and had lower generation probabilities than equally common non-associated chains. A later analysis found that TCR association rates varied across HLA loci, with DRB1 alleles showing the most associated TCRs and HLA-C alleles the fewest. In the study, about 150 TCR beta chains were listed as associated with cytomegalovirus. Compared with the roughly 600-donor mean, donors in an Asian-associated ancestry cluster had fewer N-insertions in productive TCRs, according to a later genetic analysis. When HLA alleles, especially DR and DQ, strongly co-occurred, attributing TCR associations to individual alleles was difficult. The classifier was reported to diagnose cytomegalovirus status with high specificity and sensitivity in both the original cohort and the validation cohort. For the cohort, immune exposure information was limited to CMV serostatus. In a later genetic analysis, a missense DCLRE1C variant was associated with V-gene and J-gene trimming of TCR beta chains, and the association was replicated in an independent cohort. Most TCR sequences were seen in very few donors, while some public TCRs were found in many individuals. Because HLA typing was missing for some donors at each locus, association tests included only the typed subset. This cohort had only TCR beta chains sequenced, and the lack of alpha or paired-chain data limited which features could be detected. Broadly in line with IMGT annotations, most TCR beta V segments showed up in productive rearrangements about 90% or about 30% of the time in an earlier analysis of around 550 of the donors. Some IMGT-functional V segments, including TRBV6-2 and TRBV6-3, could not be distinguished by the 87-base-pair reads and were therefore excluded. A group of highly shared sequence variants was considered likely to be a technical artifact of the sequencing pipeline.

The cohort comprised more than 550 healthy bone marrow donors. At the time of sampling, all cohort members were nominally healthy, though unrecorded immune exposures were likely present. The donor tested CMV seronegative and was one of the 352 seronegative cohort members. Every donor gave a peripheral blood sample, and the peripheral blood mononuclear cells from that sample were used for TCR beta sequencing. The Qiagen DNeasy Blood Extraction Kit was used to extract genomic DNA from the blood cell samples. Counted from cysteine to phenylalanine, this CDR3 has 16 amino acids. Of the read, only the CDR3 DNA is kept; its 48 bases are in frame from base 1. The germline V gene supplies CDR1 SGHTA and CDR2 FQGNSA. V is shortened by 5 bases, J by 7 bases, and the region joining them spans 24 bases. Points on this clone: Which antigen it targets is not known. No much larger clonotype is one base removed from it; base qualities were not supplied.

Receptor libraries were prepared by the immunoSEQ multiplex PCR assay. For the multiplex PCR, a mixture combining 60 forward primers for TCR Vbeta segments and 13 reverse primers for TCR Jbeta segments was used. The CDR3 region of rearranged TCR beta genes was amplified from genomic DNA by a multiplex PCR assay. The amplified TCR beta libraries were sequenced on the Illumina HiSeq System as 87-base-pair reads. For the original study's pipeline: In a later analysis, around 80 million unique TCR beta chains were counted across the roughly 670 repertoires, and roughly 11 million of these chains were shared by at least two donors. Raw reads were error-corrected and collapsed into unique sequences with a nearest-neighbor algorithm that merged closely related sequences to remove PCR and sequencing errors. Alignment of CDR3 sequences to IMGT reference sequences was used to assign V, D and J gene segments. For a sequence to be retained, at least a six-nucleotide match to both a V gene segment and a J gene segment was required. Rearrangements were classified as productive when the CDR3 lacked stop codons and remained in frame with V and J, and all other rearrangements were classified as non-productive. Following IMGT convention, CDR3 was defined as the stretch from the second conserved V-encoded cysteine to the conserved J-encoded phenylalanine. The earlier analysis of about 560 of the donors excluded any sequence lacking an unambiguous match to a single V gene segment. An earlier analysis of approximately 590 of the donors called V segments functional above 56.7% productive rearrangements and segregating when the between-donor standard deviation exceeded 5%. A statistical classification framework was developed to diagnose cytomegalovirus status using the catalog of TCR beta chain sequences. V and J gene assignment, in a later analysis, came from comparing TCR nucleotide sequences with IMGT/GENE-DB human TR gene sequences. Using the TCRdist pipeline, a later analysis assigned CDR3 sequences along with most-parsimonious VDJ recombination scenarios. In a later analysis, each TCR beta chain was defined by its CDR3 amino acid sequence together with its V-gene family, and reads lacking a unique V-gene family were excluded. A later analysis removed roughly 590 highly shared, low-generation-probability nucleotide sequences to deal with suspected cross-contamination and a sequencing artifact. A later analysis calculated a clonal expansion index for each public chain from normalized within-repertoire ranks of inferred template counts. In a later analysis, generation probabilities were computed with a VDJ recombination model fitted to out-of-frame rearrangements, and the resulting probabilities were checked against IGoR. Hypergeometric tests were used in a later analysis to score TCR-TCR, TCR-HLA and TCR-CMV co-occurrence, with a repertoire-size bias correction applied to the TCR pairs. In a later analysis, false discovery rates were estimated by permuting HLA or CMV assignments 20 times. A later analysis grouped co-occurring TCRs with DBSCAN, adding TCRdist sequence similarity when clustering within HLA-allele-positive subsets. Co-occurrence clustering excluded repertoires with fewer than 30,000 or more than 120,000 public chains, plus five with anomalous nucleotide sharing. TCRdb mirrors the immuneACCESS table, restricted to in-frame sequences. Some clones are absent from its copies; in checked studies, under half trace to an unresolved V gene, and the reason for the others is unknown. V and J calls and clone size are copied from that table; D and trimming were computed from the DNA. Across this sample there are fewer than 65,000 clones, with 65% to 85% seen only once. The leading ten clones occupy around 1.6% of the sample.

Sequenced material: PBMCs. The chain uses TRBV7-2 and TRBJ2-7; the D gene is perhaps TRBD2, on 7 matching bases. The TCR comes from a man in his thirties or forties in good health and CMV-seronegative. The DNA is as follows: TGTGCCAGCAGCCAATTTGGCGGCGCGGGGGCCTTGGAGCAGTACTTC. This translates into CASSQFGGAGALEQYF.